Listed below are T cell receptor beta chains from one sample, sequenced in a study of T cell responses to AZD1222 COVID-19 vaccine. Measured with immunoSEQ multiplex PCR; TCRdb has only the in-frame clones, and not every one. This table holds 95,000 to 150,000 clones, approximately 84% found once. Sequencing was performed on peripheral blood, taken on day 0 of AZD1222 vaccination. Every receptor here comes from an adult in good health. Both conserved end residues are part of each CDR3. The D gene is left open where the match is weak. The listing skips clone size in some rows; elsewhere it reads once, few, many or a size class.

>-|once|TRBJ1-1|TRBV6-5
TGTGCCAGCAGTTACTCCTTCGGCAGCACGACTGAAGCTTTCTTT
CASSYSFGSTTEAFF
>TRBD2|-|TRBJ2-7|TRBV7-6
TGTGCCAGCAGCTTAACCCCCGGGGGGAGCTACGAGCAGTACTTC
CASSLTPGGSYEQYF
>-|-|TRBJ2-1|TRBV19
TGTGCCAGTAGTATAGATCAGTGGCGGAGCTCCTACAATGAGCAGTTCTTC
CASSIDQWRSSYNEQFF
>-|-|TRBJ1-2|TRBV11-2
TGTGCCAGCAGCTTAGACATCGCCGACAGAGCTAACTATGGCTACACCTTC
CASSLDIADRANYGYTF
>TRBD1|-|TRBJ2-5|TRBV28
TGTGCCAGCTCTCCTTCCGGGACAGGGGGCGAAGAGACCCAGTACTTC
CASSPSGTGGEETQYF
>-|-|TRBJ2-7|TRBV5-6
TGTGCCAGCACCAACATGGGCCACTCCTACGAGCAGTACTTC
CASTNMGHSYEQYF
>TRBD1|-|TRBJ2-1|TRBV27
TGTGCCAGCAGTTCGGACAGGGCTTACAATGAGCAGTTCTTC
CASSSDRAYNEQFF
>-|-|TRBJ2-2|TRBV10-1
TGCGCCAGCAGTGAGTCGACAAGGGACACCGGGGAGCTGTTTTTT
CASSESTRDTGELFF
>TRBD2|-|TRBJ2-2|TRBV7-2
TGTTCTAGCGGGGGGCAGAACACCGGGGAGCTGTTTTTT
CSSGGQNTGELFF
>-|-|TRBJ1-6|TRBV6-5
TGTGCCAGCAGTTCCGGAGGGGGGGATAATTCACCCCTCCACTTT
CASSSGGGDNSPLHF
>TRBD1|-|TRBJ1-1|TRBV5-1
TGCGCCAGCAGCATGACAGGGGGGAACACTGAAGCTTTCTTT
CASSMTGGNTEAFF
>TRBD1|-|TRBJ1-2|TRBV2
TGTGCCAGCGAACAGGGGTTAGCTAACTATGGCTACACCTTC
CASEQGLANYGYTF
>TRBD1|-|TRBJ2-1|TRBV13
TGTGCCAGCAGCACCCTGGACAGGGGGTCGAGTGAGCAGTTCTTC
CASSTLDRGSSEQFF
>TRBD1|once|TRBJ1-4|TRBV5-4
TGTGCCAGCAGCCAGGGACAGGCGAATGAAAAACTGTTTTTT
CASSQGQANEKLFF
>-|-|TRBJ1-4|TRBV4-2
TGTGCCAGCAGGGGGTATCAGAATGAAAAACTGTTTTTT
CASRGYQNEKLFF
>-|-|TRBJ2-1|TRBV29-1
TGCAGCGTTGAGCGCAGCGTTAGTTACAATGAGCAGTTCTTC
CSVERSVSYNEQFF
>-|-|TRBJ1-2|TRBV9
TGTGCCAGCAGTAAGTCGGGTAACTATGGCTACACCTTC
CASSKSGNYGYTF
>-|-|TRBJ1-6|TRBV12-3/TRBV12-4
TGTGCCAGCTCAACAAGGGAGAATTCACCCCTCCACTTT
CASSTRENSPLHF
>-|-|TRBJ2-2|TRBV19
TGTGCCAGTAGTCTAGGGGGGAACACCGGGGAGCTGTTTTTT
CASSLGGNTGELFF
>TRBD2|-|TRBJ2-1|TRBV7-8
TGTGCCAGCAGCCAATCTCTAGCGGGAGAAAGAAATGAGCAGTTCTTC
CASSQSLAGERNEQFF
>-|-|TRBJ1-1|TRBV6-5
TGTGCCAGCAGTTACTCCCCAGGTGAGAACACTGAAGCTTTCTTT
CASSYSPGENTEAFF
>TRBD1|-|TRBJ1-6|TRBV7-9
TGTGCCAGCAGCAGGGACAGGGCGGGTTCACCCCTCCACTTT
CASSRDRAGSPLHF
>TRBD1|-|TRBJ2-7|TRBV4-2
TGTGCCAGCAGCCCAGGGGACAGCTCATACGAGCAGTACTTC
CASSPGDSSYEQYF
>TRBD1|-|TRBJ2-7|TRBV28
TGTGCCAGCAGGGTGGACAGGGGGCTATCGTACGAGCAGTACTTC
CASRVDRGLSYEQYF
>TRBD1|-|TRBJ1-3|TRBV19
TGTGCCAGTACCACCGACAGGGCAGGAGGAAACACCATATATTTT
CASTTDRAGGNTIYF
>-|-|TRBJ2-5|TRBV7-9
TGTGCCACAGAAGGGGCCCCCGTCAAGACCCAGTACTTC
CATEGAPVKTQYF
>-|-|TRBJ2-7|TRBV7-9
TGTGCCAGCAGCGAAGGACACCCCTACGAGCAGTACTTC
CASSEGHPYEQYF
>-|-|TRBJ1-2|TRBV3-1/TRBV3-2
TGTGCCAGCCACGGTTCGGGCTATGGCTACACCTTC
CASHGSGYGYTF
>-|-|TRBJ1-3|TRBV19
TGTGCCAGTAGTATGATGGACTCTGGAAACACCATATATTTT
CASSMMDSGNTIYF
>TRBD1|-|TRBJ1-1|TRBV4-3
TGCGCCAGCAGCCAAGTAGGGACAGGGGCGGAAGCTTTCTTT
CASSQVGTGAEAFF
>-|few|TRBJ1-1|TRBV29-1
TGCAGCGTTGCGGGGGCCCAATTCACTGAAGCTTTCTTT
CSVAGAQFTEAFF
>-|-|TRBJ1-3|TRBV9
TGTGCCAGCAGCCCCACGGGGACTGGAAACACCATATATTTT
CASSPTGTGNTIYF
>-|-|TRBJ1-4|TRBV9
TGTGCCAGCAGCGTAGGGGGGAACGATGAAAAACTGTTTTTT
CASSVGGNDEKLFF
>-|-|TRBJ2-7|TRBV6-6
TGTGCCAGCTGTCCCGGGAGCTCCTACGAGCAGTACTTC
CASCPGSSYEQYF
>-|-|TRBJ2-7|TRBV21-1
TGTGCCAGCAGCACTCGCACCGGGACAGGGGGCGTCTACGAGCAGTACTTC
CASSTRTGTGGVYEQYF
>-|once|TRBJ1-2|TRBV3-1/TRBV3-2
TGTGCCAGCAGCCACCGGGGACTTTGGTCCGATGGCTACACCTTC
CASSHRGLWSDGYTF
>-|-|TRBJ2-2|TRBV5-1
TGCGCCAGCAGCTTCGGGGCCATGAACACCGGGGAGCTGTTTTTT
CASSFGAMNTGELFF
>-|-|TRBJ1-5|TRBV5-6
TGTGCCAGCAGCCGGACCCAGGCTTCTCAGCCCCAGCATTTT
CASSRTQASQPQHF
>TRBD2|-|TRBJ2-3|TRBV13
TGTGCCAGCAGCTTACGGCTAGCGGGGGGGCCTAGCACAGATACGCAGTATTTT
CASSLRLAGGPSTDTQYF
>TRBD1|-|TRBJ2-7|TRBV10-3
TGTGCCATCAGAACCGGGACAGGGGACTACGAGCAGTACTTC
CAIRTGTGDYEQYF
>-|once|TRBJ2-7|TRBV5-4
TGTGCCAGCAGCTTGAAAAATTCGGCTCTTGTCTTCTACGAGCAGTACTTC
CASSLKNSALVFYEQYF
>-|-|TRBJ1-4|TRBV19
TGTGCCAGTAGTATGGTTGGTGAGGGTGAAAAACTGTTTTTT
CASSMVGEGEKLFF
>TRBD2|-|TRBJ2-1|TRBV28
TGTGCCAGCAACAGGGGGACTAGCGGTCCAAATGAGCAGTTCTTC
CASNRGTSGPNEQFF
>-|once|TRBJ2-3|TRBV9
TGTGCCAGCAGCGTAGTAGCGTCCGCAGATACGCAGTATTTT
CASSVVASADTQYF
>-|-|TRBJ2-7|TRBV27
TGTGCCAGCAGTGAGGGGAGAAGCCACGAGCAGTACTTC
CASSEGRSHEQYF
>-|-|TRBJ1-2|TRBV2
TGTGCCAGCAGTGAGGACAGCCTATGGGACACCTTC
CASSEDSLWDTF
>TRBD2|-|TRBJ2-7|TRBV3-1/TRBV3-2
TGTGCCAGCAGCGGACTAGCGGGGTCCTACGAGCAGTACTTC
CASSGLAGSYEQYF
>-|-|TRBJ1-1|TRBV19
TGTGCCAGTAGTCGGTCGGGGAGGAACACTGAAGCTTTCTTT
CASSRSGRNTEAFF
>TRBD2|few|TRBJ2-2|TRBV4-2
TGTGCCAGCAGCCAAGATAGGCTAGCGGACAACACCGGGGAGCTGTTTTTT
CASSQDRLADNTGELFF
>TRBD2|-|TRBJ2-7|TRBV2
TGTGCCAGCAGGGGTAGGGAGTGGGAGGGAGCCTACGAGCAGTACTTC
CASRGREWEGAYEQYF
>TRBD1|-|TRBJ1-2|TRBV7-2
TGTGCCAGCAGCCCCCCGGGACAGCCCTATGGCTACACCTTC
CASSPPGQPYGYTF
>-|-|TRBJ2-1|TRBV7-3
TGTGCCAGCAGCTTAACGCCGGACAATGAGCAGTTCTTC
CASSLTPDNEQFF
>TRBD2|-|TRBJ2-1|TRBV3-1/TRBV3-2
TGTGCCAGCAGTCCATCTAGCGGGGGGGGTCGGAATGAGCAGTTCTTC
CASSPSSGGGRNEQFF
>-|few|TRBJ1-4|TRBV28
TGTGCCAGCAGTTTATATATCGGTGCAACTAATGAAAAACTGTTTTTT
CASSLYIGATNEKLFF
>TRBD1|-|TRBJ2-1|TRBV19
TGTGCCAGCCGGGACAGGGTACAGGGTGAGCAGTTCTTC
CASRDRVQGEQFF